This T cell receptor (beta chain) was captured by sequencing in a study of blood T cell repertoires in COVID-19. TCRdb's table, derived via immunoSEQ multiplex PCR, lists solely in-frame clones and lacks some. The data contain approximately 270,000 clones, 86% of them singletons. The CDR3 has 14 amino acids. Deletions cut 4 bases from V and 2 bases from J, with 9 bases between. Germline-derived CDR1 and CDR2 are WNHNN and SYGVQD (reference sequence). The chain is built from TRBV10-1 and TRBJ1-3, with D tentatively TRBD1 (5 bases). The material sequenced was peripheral blood. This TCR came from a man aged 40-49 years with active or convalescent COVID-19. CDR3 sequence: CASSAPGPGNTIYF. Written as DNA, the CDR3 is TGCGCCAGCAGTGCCCCAGGGCCTGGAAACACCATATATTTT.